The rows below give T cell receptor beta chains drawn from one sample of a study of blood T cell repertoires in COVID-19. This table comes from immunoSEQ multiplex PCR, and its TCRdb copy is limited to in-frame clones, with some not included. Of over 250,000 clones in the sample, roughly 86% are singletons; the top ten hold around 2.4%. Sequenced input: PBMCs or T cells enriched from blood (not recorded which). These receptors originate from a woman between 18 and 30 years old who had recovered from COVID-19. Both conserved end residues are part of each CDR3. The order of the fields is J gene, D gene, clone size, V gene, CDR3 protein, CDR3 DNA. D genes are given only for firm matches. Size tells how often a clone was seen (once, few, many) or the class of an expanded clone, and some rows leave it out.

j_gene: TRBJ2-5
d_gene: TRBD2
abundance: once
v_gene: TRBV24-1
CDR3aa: CATSGGTSGRVAQYF
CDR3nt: TGTGCCACCAGTGGGGGGACTAGCGGGAGAGTGGCCCAGTACTTC

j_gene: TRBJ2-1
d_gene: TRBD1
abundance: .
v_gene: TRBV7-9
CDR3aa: CASSGDRAYNEQFF
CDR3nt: TGTGCCAGCAGCGGGGACAGGGCCTACAATGAGCAGTTCTTC

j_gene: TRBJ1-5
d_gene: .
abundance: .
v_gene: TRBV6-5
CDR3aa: CASSLGLSNQPQHF
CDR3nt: TGTGCCAGCAGTTTGGGCCTTAGCAATCAGCCCCAGCATTTT

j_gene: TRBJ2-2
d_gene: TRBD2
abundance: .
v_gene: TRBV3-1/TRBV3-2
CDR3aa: CASSQEGLAENTGELFF
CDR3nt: TGTGCCAGCAGCCAAGAGGGCCTAGCGGAGAACACCGGGGAGCTGTTTTTT

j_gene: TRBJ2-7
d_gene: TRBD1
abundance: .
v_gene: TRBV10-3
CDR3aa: CAISGGQGNHEQYF
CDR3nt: TGTGCCATCAGTGGGGGACAGGGTAACCACGAGCAGTACTTC

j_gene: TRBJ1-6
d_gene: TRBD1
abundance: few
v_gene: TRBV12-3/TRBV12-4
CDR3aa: CASSDRASPLHF
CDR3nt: TGTGCCAGCAGCGACAGGGCTTCACCCCTCCACTTT

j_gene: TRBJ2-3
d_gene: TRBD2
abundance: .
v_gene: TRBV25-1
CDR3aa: CASSELWTSGGTDTQYF
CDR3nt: TGTGCCAGCAGTGAACTCTGGACTAGCGGGGGCACAGATACGCAGTATTTT

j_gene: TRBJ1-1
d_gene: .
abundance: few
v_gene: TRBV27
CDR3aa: CASSSIGGGNTEAFF
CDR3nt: TGTGCCAGCAGTTCCATTGGAGGTGGGAACACTGAAGCTTTCTTT

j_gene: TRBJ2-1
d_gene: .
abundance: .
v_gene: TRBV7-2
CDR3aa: CASSLLSRGTNEQFF
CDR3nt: TGTGCCAGCAGCTTATTGAGTCGGGGTACGAATGAGCAGTTCTTC

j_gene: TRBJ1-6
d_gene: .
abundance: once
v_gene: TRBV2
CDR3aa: CASTLDSLNSPLHF
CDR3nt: TGTGCCAGCACTTTGGACTCCTTGAATTCACCCCTCCACTTT

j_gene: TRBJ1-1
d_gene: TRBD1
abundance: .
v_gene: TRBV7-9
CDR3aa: CASSSPSQGGLEAFF
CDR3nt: TGTGCCAGCAGCTCGCCGTCGCAGGGGGGTTTGGAAGCTTTCTTT

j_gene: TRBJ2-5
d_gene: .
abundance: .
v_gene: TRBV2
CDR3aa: CASSVSGAFQETQYF
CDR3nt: TGTGCCAGCAGTGTTAGCGGAGCCTTCCAAGAGACCCAGTACTTC

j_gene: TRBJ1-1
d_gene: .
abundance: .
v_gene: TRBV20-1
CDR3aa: CSASKLNTEAFF
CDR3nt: TGCAGTGCTAGTAAGCTGAACACTGAAGCTTTCTTT

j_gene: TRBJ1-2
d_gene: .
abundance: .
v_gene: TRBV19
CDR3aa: CASSIQDYGYTF
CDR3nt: TGTGCCAGTAGTATACAGGACTATGGCTACACCTTC

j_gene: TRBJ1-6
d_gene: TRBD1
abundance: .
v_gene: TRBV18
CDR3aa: CASSLTGLSGQDLNSPLHF
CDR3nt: TGTGCCAGCTCACTAACCGGCCTTTCCGGACAGGACCTTAATTCACCCCTCCACTTT

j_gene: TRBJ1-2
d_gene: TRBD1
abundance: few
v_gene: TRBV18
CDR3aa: CASSPLQGQGNYGYTF
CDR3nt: TGTGCCAGCTCACCACTTCAGGGACAGGGCAACTATGGCTACACCTTC

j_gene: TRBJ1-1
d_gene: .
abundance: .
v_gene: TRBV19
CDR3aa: CASSIPGIAFF
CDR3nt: TGTGCCAGTAGTATACCAGGGATAGCTTTCTTT

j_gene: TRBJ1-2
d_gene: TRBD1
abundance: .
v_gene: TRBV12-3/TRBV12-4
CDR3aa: CASSLEQGSYTF
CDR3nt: TGTGCCAGCAGTCTAGAACAGGGGAGCTACACCTTC

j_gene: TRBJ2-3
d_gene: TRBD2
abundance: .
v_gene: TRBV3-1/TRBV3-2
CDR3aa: CASSRKRLAREADTQYF
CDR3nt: TGTGCCAGCAGCCGTAAAAGACTAGCTCGTGAGGCAGATACGCAGTATTTT

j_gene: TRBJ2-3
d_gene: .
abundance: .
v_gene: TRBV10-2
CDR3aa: CASINGRGSTDTQYF
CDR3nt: TGCGCCAGCATTAACGGGCGGGGTAGCACAGATACGCAGTATTTT

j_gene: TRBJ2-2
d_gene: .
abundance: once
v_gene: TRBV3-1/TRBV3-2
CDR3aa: CASSQDSDTGELFF
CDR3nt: TGTGCCAGCAGCCAAGACAGCGACACCGGGGAGCTGTTTTTT

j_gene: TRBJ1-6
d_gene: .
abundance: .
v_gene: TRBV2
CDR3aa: CASSNERKRQVPLHF
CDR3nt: TGTGCCAGCAGTAATGAGAGGAAGCGGCAGGTACCCCTCCACTTT

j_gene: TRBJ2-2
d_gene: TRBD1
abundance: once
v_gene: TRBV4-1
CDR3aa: CASSQGRGGDPPGELFF
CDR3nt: TGCGCCAGCAGCCAAGGCCGAGGGGGCGATCCCCCCGGGGAGCTGTTTTTT

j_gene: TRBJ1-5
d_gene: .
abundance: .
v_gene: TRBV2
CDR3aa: CASKSSRTPYAGGLRNQPQHF
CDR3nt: TGTGCCAGCAAGTCGAGTAGGACACCATACGCGGGGGGCTTGCGCAATCAGCCCCAGCATTTT

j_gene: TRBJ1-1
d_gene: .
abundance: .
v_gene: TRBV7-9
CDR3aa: CASSPGVEAFF
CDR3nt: TGTGCCAGCAGCCCGGGGGTTGAAGCTTTCTTT

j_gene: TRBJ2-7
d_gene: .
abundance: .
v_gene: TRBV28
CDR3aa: CASSPPAGYEQYF
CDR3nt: TGTGCCAGCAGTCCCCCTGCCGGGTACGAGCAGTACTTC

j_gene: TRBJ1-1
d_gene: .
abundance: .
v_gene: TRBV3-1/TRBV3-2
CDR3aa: CASSLWGDTEAFF
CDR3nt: TGTGCCAGCAGCCTTTGGGGGGACACTGAAGCTTTCTTT

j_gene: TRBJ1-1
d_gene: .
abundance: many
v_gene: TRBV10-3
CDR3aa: CAISGQMNTEAFF
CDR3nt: TGTGCCATCAGCGGACAGATGAACACTGAAGCTTTCTTT

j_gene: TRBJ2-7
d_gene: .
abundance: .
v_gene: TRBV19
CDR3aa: CASSKSSGRLYEQYF
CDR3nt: TGTGCCAGTAGTAAATCTTCCGGGAGACTCTACGAGCAGTACTTC

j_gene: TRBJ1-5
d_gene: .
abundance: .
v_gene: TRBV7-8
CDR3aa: CASSLDSKDQPQHF
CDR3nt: TGTGCCAGCAGCCTAGACTCGAAAGATCAGCCCCAGCATTTT

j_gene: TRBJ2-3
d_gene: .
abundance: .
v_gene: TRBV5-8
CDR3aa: CASSSLESSDTQYF
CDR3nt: TGTGCCAGCAGTTCTCTAGAGTCCTCAGATACGCAGTATTTT

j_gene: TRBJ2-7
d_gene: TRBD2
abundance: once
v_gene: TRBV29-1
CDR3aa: CSVEGSGTTPPYEQYF
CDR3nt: TGCAGCGTTGAAGGTAGCGGGACCACACCCCCCTACGAGCAGTACTTC

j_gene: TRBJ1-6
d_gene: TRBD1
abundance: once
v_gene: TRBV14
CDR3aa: CASSYGPGQTTLFYNSPLHF
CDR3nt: TGTGCCAGCAGCTACGGACCGGGACAGACCACGTTATTCTATAATTCACCCCTCCACTTT

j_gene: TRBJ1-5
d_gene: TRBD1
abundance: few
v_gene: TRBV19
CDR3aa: CASSRYLTGSSNQPQHF
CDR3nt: TGTGCCAGTAGTCGTTATTTGACAGGGTCTAGCAATCAGCCCCAGCATTTT

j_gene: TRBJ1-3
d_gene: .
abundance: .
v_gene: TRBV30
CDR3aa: CAWSYSGNTIYF
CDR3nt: TGTGCCTGGAGTTACTCTGGAAACACCATATATTTT

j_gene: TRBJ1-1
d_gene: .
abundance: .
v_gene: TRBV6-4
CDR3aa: CASSLGPNTEAFF
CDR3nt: TGTGCCAGCAGTTTGGGGCCGAACACTGAAGCTTTCTTT

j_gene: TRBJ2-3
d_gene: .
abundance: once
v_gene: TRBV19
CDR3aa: CASSSAGRDTQYF
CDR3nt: TGTGCCAGTAGTAGTGCAGGGAGGGATACGCAGTATTTT

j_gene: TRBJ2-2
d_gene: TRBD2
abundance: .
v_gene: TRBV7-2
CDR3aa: CASSLGAGGTGELFF
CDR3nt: TGTGCCAGCAGCTTAGGAGCGGGAGGCACCGGGGAGCTGTTTTTT

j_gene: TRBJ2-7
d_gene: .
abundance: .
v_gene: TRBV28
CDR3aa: CASRLQAPYEQYF
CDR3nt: TGTGCCAGCAGGCTACAGGCCCCCTACGAGCAGTACTTC

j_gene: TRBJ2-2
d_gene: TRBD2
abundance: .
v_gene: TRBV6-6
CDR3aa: CASSPLGTSGSRGELFF
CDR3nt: TGTGCCAGCAGTCCTCTGGGAACTAGCGGGAGTCGTGGGGAGCTGTTTTTT

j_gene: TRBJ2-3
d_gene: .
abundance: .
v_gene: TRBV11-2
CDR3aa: CASSFVILHFSTDTQYF
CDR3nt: TGTGCCAGCAGCTTTGTGATACTCCATTTTAGCACAGATACGCAGTATTTT

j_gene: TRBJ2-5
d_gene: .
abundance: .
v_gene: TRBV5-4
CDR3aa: CASSFLRGETQYF
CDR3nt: TGTGCCAGCAGCTTTCTTCGGGGGGAGACCCAGTACTTC

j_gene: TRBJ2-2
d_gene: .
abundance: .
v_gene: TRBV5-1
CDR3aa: CASSLSGTPNTGELFF
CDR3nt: TGCGCCAGCAGCTTATCCGGGACTCCGAACACCGGGGAGCTGTTTTTT

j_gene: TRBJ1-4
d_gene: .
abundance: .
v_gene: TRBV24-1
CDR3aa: CATSDKSRGEKLFF
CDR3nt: TGTGCCACCAGTGATAAGTCTCGAGGCGAAAAACTGTTTTTT

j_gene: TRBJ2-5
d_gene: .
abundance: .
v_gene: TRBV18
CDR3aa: CASSPYSVQETQYF
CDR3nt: TGTGCCAGCTCACCTTACTCCGTCCAAGAGACCCAGTACTTC

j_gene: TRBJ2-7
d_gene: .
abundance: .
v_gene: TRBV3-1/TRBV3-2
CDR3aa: CASSRDGSDYEQYF
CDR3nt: TGTGCCAGCAGCCGGGACGGGAGCGATTACGAGCAGTACTTC

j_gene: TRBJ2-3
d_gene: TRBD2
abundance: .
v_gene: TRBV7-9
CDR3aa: CASSSAGLENTQYF
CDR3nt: TGTGCCAGCAGCTCGGCCGGACTAGAAAATACGCAGTATTTT

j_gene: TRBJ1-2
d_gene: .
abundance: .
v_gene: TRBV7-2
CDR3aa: CASSLVQGYGYTF
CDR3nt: TGTGCCAGCAGCTTAGTACAGGGCTATGGCTACACCTTC

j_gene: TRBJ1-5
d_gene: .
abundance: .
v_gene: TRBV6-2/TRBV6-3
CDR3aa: CASSQRSIRNQPQHF
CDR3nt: TGTGCCAGCAGCCAAAGATCTATACGCAATCAGCCCCAGCATTTT

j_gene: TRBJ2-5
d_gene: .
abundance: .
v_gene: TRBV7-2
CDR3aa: CASSLRAFQETQYF
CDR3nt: TGTGCCAGCAGCTTGAGGGCATTCCAAGAGACCCAGTACTTC

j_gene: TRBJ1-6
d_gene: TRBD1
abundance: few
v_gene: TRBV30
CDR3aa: CACQRQGPNSPLHF
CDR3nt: TGTGCCTGCCAGAGACAGGGGCCGAATTCACCCCTCCACTTT

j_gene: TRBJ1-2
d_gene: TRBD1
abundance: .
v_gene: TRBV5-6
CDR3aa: CASSFTDRAGGYTF
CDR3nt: TGTGCCAGCAGCTTTACAGACAGGGCCGGCGGCTACACCTTC